A single sample gave rise to the 12 T cell receptor beta chains below, sequenced in a study of graft-versus-host responses after intestinal transplantation. Sequencing used immunoSEQ multiplex PCR; TCRdb keeps in-frame clones, though not all of them. The table has around 88,000 clones, roughly 87% seen once. Antigen specificity for these receptors is unknown. This specimen consisted of unstimulated CD8+ T cells sorted from spleen or lymph node cells, obtained before intestinal transplant. The receptors stem from a human donor who received an intestinal transplant.

The chain is built from TRBV28 and TRBJ1-2; D perhaps matches TRBD1 (5 bases). The length of the CDR3 is 15 residues. Germline V lookup: CDR1 MDHEN, CDR2 SYDVKM. The V end was cut by 5 bases, the J end by 3 bases, with 16 bases between. CDR3 nucleotides: TGTGCCAGCAGTCGGTGGAGGGGCGAGGACTATGGCTACACCTTC. It is translated as CASSRWRGEDYGYTF.

This chain links TRBV7-3 with TRBJ2-3; D perhaps matches TRBD1 (6 bases). Germline V gene data show CDR1 as SGHTA and CDR2 as FQGTGA. V shed 6 bases and J shed 2 bases, with 12 bases lying between them. The CDR3 extends over 14 amino acids. CDR3 amino acids: CASSEGDPTDTQYF. The CDR3 coding sequence is TGTGCCAGCAGTGAGGGGGACCCCACAGATACGCAGTATTTT.

The rearrangement uses TRBV5-1 and TRBJ2-4; no clear D gene. The germline gives CDR1 SGHRS, CDR2 YFSETQ. V lost 2 bases and J 3 bases, leaving 9 bases between the germline ends. The CDR3 length is 14 residues. The chain's CDR3 is CASSFSVSKNIQYF. CDR3 DNA: TGCGCCAGCAGCTTTTCCGTCAGCAAAAACATTCAGTACTTC.

The genes are TRBV19 and TRBJ2-2; 7 bases fit TRBD1. The germline V gene has CDR1 LNHDA and CDR2 SQIVND (reference sequence). This CDR3 is built from 14 residues. The ends lost 7 bases at V and 5 bases at J; junction bases unmatched: 7. The CDR3 nucleotides read TGTGCCAGTAAGGGGGACAGAGAGACCGGGGAGCTGTTTTTT. Translated: CASKGDRETGELFF.

The rearrangement links TRBV27 to TRBJ2-5; TRBD2 agrees at 12 bases. V shed 4 bases and J 9 bases; nucleotides not matched to a gene: 6. In germline, CDR1 is MNHEY, CDR2 SMNVEV (reference sequence). The CDR3 loop spans 14 amino acids. The CDR3 spells CASSWLAGGPSQYF. CDR3 nucleotide sequence: TGTGCCAGCAGTTGGCTAGCGGGGGGGCCCTCCCAGTACTTC.

The CDR3 coding sequence is TGCGCCAGCCAACCCCAGGGGGCCACTGAAGCTTTCTTT. Its translation: CASQPQGATEAFF. The chain combines TRBV5-1 with TRBJ1-1; 8 bases align to TRBD1. The CDR3 has 13 residues. Germline assignment: CDR1 SGHRS and CDR2 YFSETQ. Trimming removed 7 bases from V and 4 bases from J; junction bases left unmatched: 6.

The CDR3 loop is CASSDTAGTGEFF. The CDR3 nucleotides read TGTGCCAGCAGTGACACAGCCGGGACAGGGGAGTTCTTC. The chain has TRBV28 and TRBJ2-1; 10 bases align to TRBD1. V lost 5 bases to trimming and J lost 14 bases; unmatched junction nucleotides: 9. CDR1 and CDR2 (germline): MDHEN, SYDVKM. There are 13 residues in the CDR3. The full variable domain, in which reference TRBV28 and TRBJ2-1 provide the parts outside the CDR3, is DVKVTQSSRYLVKRTGEKVFLECVQDMDHENMFWYRQDPGLGLRLIYFSYDVKMKEKGDIPEGYSVSREKKERFSLILESASTNQTSMYLCASSDTAGTGEFFGPGTRLTVL.

The chain combines TRBV5-4 with TRBJ2-7; no clear D. Germline loops: CDR1 SGHNT, CDR2 YYREEE (reference sequence). Between the trimmed V and J ends, which lost 2 bases and 6 bases, there was a span of 12 bases. The CDR3 contains 13 residues. The CDR3 is CASSLGLLSEQYF. The CDR3 DNA reads TGTGCCAGCAGCTTAGGCCTCCTCAGCGAGCAGTACTTC.

The V and J genes are TRBV29-1 and TRBJ2-1; 8 nucleotides agree with TRBD1. The germline V gene encodes CDR1 SQVTM and CDR2 ANQGSEA. J gave up 2 bases and V 7 bases, and 4 bases lay outside the gene matches. This CDR3 has 13 residues. CDR3 sequence reads: CSARTGTYNEQFF. The CDR3 DNA reads as TGCAGCGCCCGGACAGGGACCTACAATGAGCAGTTCTTC.

The chain uses TRBV29-1 and TRBJ2-5; 7 bases line up with TRBD1. V shed 7 bases and J 3 bases; nucleotides not matched to a gene: 2. Germline V gives CDR1 SQVTM, CDR2 ANQGSEA. The CDR3 runs to 11 residues. The CDR3 DNA sequence: TGCAGCGCCGACAGGGAAGAGACCCAGTACTTC. Translating gives CSADREETQYF. The variable domain in full, with the rest retrieved from reference TRBV29-1 and TRBJ2-5, is SAVISQKPSRDICQRGTSLTIQCQVDSQVTMMFWYRQQPGQSLTLIATANQGSEATYESGFVIDKFPISRPNLTFSTLTVSNMSPEDSSIYLCSADREETQYFGPGTRLLVL.

This clone was recorded a few times. The chain carries TRBV25-1 and TRBJ2-1; no clear D gene. Trimming removed 2 bases from V and 0 bases from J, with 8 bases in between. This CDR3 is built from 15 residues. Looked up from germline, CDR1 is MGHDK and CDR2 is SYGVNS. The CDR3 DNA reads TGTGCCAGCAGTGAAGGGTTGGACTCCTACAATGAGCAGTTCTTC. Protein sequence: CASSEGLDSYNEQFF.

The chain recombines TRBV6-1 with TRBJ1-4; D is ambiguous. CDR1 and CDR2 (germline): MNHNS, SASEGT. Deletions cut 7 bases from V and 0 bases from J, with 12 bases between. This CDR3 has 15 amino acids. The chain's CDR3 is CASTFHTSTNEKLFF. CDR3 nucleotide sequence: TGTGCCAGCACCTTCCACACGTCAACTAATGAAAAACTGTTTTTT.